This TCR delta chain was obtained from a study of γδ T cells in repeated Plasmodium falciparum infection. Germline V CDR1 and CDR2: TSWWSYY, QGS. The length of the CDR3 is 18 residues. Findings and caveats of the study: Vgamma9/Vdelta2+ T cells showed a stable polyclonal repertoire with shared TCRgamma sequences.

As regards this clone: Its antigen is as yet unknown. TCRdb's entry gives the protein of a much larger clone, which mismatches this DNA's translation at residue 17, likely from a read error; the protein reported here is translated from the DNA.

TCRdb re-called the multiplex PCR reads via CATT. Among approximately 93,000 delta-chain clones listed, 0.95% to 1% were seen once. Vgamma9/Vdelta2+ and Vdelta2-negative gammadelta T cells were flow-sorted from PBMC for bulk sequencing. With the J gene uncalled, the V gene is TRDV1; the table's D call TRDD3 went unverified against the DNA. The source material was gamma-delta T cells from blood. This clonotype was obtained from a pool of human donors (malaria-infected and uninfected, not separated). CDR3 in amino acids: CALGERRLGAPKSDKLTF. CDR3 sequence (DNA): TGTGCTCTTGGGGAACGTCGCCTGGGGGCTCCCAAGTCCGATAAACTCACCTTT.